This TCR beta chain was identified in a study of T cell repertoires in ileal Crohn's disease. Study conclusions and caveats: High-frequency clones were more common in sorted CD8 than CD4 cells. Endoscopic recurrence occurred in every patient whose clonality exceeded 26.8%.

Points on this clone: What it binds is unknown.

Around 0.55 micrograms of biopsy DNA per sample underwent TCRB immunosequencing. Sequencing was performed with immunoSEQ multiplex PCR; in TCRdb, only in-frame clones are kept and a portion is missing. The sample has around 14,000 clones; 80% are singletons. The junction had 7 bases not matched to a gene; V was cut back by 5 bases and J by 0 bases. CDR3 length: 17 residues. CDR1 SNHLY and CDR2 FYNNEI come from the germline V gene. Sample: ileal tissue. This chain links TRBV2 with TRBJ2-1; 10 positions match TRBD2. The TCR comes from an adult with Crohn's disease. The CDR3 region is CASSSGTSASSYNEQFF. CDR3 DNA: TGTGCCAGCAGTTCCGGGACTAGCGCGAGCTCCTACAATGAGCAGTTCTTC.